The entry below describes one T cell receptor beta chain. This CDR3 comprises 16 residues. The data stem from a study of blood T cell repertoires in COVID-19. Study as a whole: The cDNA or gDNA used as material had been derived from T cells, B-cell-depleted T cells, or PBMCs.

Produced via immunoSEQ multiplex PCR; TCRdb's table is partial and in-frame only. The sample contains tens of thousands of clones, around 91% of which appear only once. The sequenced sample was peripheral blood. The clonotype was recovered from a woman aged 60-75 years with active COVID-19. The V call is TRBV21-1, the J call TRBJ1-4. TRBV21-1 is noted as a pseudogene. The CDR3 protein is CASSKLPPRGGEKLFF. Written as DNA, the CDR3 is TGTGCCAGCAGCAAACTGCCGCCGAGGGGGGGTGAAAAACTGTTTTTT.